This TCR beta chain was captured in a study of response to subunit inactivated influenza vaccine. In TCRdb, the RT-PCR reads were re-called with MiXCR into one record per CDR3 protein. The sample has about 620,000 distinct CDR3 sequences, roughly 10% seen once. Trimming removed 6 bases from V and 4 bases from J; junction bases left unmatched: 15. Germline assignment: CDR1 SGHAT and CDR2 FQNNGV. This CDR3 is built from 17 residues. This sample also appeared in a second study, on T cells expressing NK-cell markers. This second study notes: Synthesis of TCR beta cDNA relied on 5'RACE template switching carrying UMIs.

The receptor's source is a middle-aged man who received an inactivated influenza vaccine. Sample: PBMCs from blood, taken on the day of vaccination. The chain joins TRBV11-2 to TRBJ2-1, with 7 bases lining up with TRBD1. CDR3 loop: CASSPISGTAIYNEQFF. The CDR3 nucleotides read TGTGCCAGCAGTCCAATTAGTGGGACAGCAATATACAATGAGCAGTTCTTC.